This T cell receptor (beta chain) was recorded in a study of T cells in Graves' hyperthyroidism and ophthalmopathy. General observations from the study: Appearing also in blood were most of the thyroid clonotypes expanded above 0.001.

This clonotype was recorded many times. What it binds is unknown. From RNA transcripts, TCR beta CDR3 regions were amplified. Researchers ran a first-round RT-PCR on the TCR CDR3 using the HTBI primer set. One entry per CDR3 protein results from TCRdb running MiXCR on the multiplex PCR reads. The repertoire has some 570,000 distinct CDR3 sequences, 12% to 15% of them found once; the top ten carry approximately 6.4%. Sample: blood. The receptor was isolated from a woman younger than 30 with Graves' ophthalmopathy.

The CDR3 nucleotides are TGTGCCAGCAGTGAAGGTACGATTATGAACACTGAAGCTTTCTTT. This gives the protein CASSEGTIMNTEAFF. This chain links TRBV2 with TRBJ1-1, with no clear D. V was pared by 1 base and J by 0 bases, with 9 bases between. CDR1 is SNHLY and CDR2 is FYNNEI in the germline V gene. CDR3 size: 15 residues.